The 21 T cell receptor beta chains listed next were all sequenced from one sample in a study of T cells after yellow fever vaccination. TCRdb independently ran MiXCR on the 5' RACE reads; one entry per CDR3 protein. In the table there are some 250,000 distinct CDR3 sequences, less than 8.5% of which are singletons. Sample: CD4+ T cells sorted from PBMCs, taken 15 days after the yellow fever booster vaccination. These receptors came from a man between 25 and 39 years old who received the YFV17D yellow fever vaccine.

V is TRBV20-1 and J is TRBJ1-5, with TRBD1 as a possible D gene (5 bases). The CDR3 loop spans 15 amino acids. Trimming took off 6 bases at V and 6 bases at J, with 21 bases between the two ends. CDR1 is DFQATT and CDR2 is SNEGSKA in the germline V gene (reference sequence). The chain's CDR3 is CSATLLSEGSQPQHF. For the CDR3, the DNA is TGCAGTGCCACCCTATTATCAGAGGGGTCTCAGCCCCAGCATTTT.

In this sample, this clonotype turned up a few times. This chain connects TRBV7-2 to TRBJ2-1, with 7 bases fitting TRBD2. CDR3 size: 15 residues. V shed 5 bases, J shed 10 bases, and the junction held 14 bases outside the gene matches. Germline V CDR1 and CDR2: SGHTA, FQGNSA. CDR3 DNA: TGTGCCAGCAGCCTAAGGGCAGCGGGATGGAAGGAGCAGTTCTTC. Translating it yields CASSLRAAGWKEQFF.

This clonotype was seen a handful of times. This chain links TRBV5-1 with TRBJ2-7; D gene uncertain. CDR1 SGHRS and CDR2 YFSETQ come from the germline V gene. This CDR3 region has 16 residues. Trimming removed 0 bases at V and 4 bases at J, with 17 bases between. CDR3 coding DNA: TGCGCCAGCAGCTTGGTTCAGGCGGCGGCGACGTACGAGCAGTACTTC. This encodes CASSLVQAAATYEQYF.

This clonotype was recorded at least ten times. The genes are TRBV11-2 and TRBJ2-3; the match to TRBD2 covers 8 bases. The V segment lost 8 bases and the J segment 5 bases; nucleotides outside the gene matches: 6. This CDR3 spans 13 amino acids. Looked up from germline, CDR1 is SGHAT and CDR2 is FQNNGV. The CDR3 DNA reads TGTGCCAGCGCAGCGGGAGTCATAGATACGCAGTATTTT. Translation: CASAAGVIDTQYF.

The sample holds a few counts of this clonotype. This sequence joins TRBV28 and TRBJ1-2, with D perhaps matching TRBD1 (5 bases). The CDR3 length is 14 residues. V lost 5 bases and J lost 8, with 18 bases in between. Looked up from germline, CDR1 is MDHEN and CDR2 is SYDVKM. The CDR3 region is CASSIPLGLRGYTF. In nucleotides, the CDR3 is TGTGCCAGCAGTATACCCCTGGGGCTCCGGGGCTACACCTTC.

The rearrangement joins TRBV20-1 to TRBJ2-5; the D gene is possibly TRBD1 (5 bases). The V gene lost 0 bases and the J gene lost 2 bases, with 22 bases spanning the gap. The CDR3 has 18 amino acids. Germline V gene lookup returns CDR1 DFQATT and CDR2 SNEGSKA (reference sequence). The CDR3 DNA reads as TGCAGTGCTAGAGACCACATTGTAAAAGGGGCAAGTCAAGAGACCCAGTACTTC. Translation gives CSARDHIVKGASQETQYF.

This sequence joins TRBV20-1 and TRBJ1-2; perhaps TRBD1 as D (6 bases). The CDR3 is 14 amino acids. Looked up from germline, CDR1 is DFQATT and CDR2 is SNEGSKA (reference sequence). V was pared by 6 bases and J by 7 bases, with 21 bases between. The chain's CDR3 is CSATPGHKSSGYTF. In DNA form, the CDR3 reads TGCAGTGCAACACCGGGACACAAGTCAAGTGGCTACACCTTC.

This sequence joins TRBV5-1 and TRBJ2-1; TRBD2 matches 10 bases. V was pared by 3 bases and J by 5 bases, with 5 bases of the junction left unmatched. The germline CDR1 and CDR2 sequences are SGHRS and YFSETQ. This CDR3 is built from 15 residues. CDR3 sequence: CASSWVAGGDNEQFF. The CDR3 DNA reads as TGCGCCAGCAGCTGGGTAGCGGGAGGAGACAATGAGCAGTTCTTC.

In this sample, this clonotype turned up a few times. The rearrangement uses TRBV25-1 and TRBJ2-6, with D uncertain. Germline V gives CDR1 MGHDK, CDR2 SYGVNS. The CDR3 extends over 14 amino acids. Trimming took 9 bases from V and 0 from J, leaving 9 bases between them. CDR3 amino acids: CARVVHSGANVLTF. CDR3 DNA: TGTGCCAGGGTGGTCCACTCTGGGGCCAACGTCCTGACTTTC.

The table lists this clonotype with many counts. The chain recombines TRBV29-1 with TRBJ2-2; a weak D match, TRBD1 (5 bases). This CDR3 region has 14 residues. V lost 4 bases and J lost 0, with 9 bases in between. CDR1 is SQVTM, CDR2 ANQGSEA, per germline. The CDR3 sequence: CSVGQGTNTGELFF. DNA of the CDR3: TGCAGCGTTGGGCAGGGCACGAACACCGGGGAGCTGTTTTTT.

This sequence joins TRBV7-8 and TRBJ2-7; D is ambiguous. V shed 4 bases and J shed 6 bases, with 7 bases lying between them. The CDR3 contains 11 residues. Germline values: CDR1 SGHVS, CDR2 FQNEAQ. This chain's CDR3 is CASSWKSEQYF. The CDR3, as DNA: TGTGCCAGCAGCTGGAAGTCCGAGCAGTACTTC.

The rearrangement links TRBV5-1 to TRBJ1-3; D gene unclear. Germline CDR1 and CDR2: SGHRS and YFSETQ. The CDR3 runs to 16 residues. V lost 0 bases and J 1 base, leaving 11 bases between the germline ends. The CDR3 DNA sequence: TGCGCCAGCAGCTTGGCCGGTAGTCAATCTGGAAACACCATATATTTT. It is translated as CASSLAGSQSGNTIYF.

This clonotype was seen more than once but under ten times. CDR3 region: CSAKGADTQYF. CDR3 in DNA: TGCAGTGCTAAGGGGGCAGATACGCAGTATTTT. The chain has TRBV20-1 and TRBJ2-3, with a weak D call TRBD1 (6 bases). The CDR3 is 11 amino acids. Trimming cost V 4 bases and J 4 bases, with 6 bases left between them. Per germline, CDR1 DFQATT and CDR2 SNEGSKA (reference sequence).

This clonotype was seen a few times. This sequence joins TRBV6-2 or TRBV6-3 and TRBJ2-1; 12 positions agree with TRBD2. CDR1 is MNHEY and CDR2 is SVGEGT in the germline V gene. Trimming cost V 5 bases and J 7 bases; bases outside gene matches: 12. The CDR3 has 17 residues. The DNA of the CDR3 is TGTGCCAGCAGTCGACCCGCGGGCCTAGCGGGAGGGAATGAGCAGTTCTTC. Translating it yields CASSRPAGLAGGNEQFF.

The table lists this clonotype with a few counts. CDR3 bases: TGTGCCTGGAGTGTTATCCGACGGACTAGCGGGAGTTCAGATACGCAGTATTTT. Its translation is CAWSVIRRTSGSSDTQYF. The J gene is TRBJ2-3, the V gene TRBV30; 13 nucleotides line up with TRBD2. Trimming removed 0 bases from V and 4 bases from J; junction bases left unmatched: 10. The CDR3 length is 18 residues. Germline CDR1 is GTSNPN and CDR2 is SVGIG (reference sequence).

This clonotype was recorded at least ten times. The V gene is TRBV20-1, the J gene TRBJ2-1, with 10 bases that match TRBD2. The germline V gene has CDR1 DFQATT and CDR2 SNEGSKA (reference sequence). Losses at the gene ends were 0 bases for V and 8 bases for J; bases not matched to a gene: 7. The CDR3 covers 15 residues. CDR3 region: CSARDAEREGDEQFF. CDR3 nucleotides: TGCAGTGCTAGAGATGCCGAGCGGGAGGGGGATGAGCAGTTCTTC.

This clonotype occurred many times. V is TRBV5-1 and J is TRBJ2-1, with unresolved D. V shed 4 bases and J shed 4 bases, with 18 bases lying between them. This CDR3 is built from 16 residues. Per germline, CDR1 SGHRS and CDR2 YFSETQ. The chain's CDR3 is CASSLPTLGKYNEQFF. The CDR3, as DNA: TGCGCCAGCAGCCTCCCAACGTTGGGAAAGTACAATGAGCAGTTCTTC.

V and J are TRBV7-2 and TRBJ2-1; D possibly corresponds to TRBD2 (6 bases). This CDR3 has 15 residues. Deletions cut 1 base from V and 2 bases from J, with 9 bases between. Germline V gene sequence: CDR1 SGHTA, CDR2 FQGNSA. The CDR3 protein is CASSLVVAAYNEQFF. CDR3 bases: TGTGCCAGCAGCTTAGTGGTAGCGGCCTACAATGAGCAGTTCTTC.

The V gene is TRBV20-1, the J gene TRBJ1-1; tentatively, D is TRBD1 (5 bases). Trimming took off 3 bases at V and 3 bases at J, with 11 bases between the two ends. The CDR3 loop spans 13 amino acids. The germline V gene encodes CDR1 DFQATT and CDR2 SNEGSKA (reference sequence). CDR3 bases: TGCAGTGCTAGTACTTTCAGGGACACTGAAGCTTTCTTT. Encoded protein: CSASTFRDTEAFF.

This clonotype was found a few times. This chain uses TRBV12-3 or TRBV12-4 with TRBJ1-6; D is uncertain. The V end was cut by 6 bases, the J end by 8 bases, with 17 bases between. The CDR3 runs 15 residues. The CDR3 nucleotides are TGTGCCAGCAGCTCCGTCGGAGGATCCGATTCACCCCTCCACTTT. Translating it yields CASSSVGGSDSPLHF.

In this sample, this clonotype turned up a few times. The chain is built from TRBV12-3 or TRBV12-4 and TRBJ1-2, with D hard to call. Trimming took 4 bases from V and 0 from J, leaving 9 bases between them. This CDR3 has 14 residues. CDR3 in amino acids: CASSSAEANYGYTF. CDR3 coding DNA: TGTGCCAGCAGTTCGGCGGAAGCTAACTATGGCTACACCTTC.